The following is a T cell receptor (beta chain) sequence with its context. No antigen is known for it. This CDR3 has 16 amino acids. From germline, CDR1 is MNHEY and CDR2 SVGAGI. The V and J ends lost 0 bases and 4 bases, in that order; junction bases with no gene match: 5. This sample stems from a study of T cell responses to AZD1222 COVID-19 vaccine. The study's findings and limits: Donors skewed white British and female; clonal diversity was possibly underestimated.

Only in-frame clones appear in the TCRdb table, and some are missing; sequencing was by immunoSEQ multiplex PCR. The table records fewer than 200,000 clones, about 87% of them present only once. The sample was peripheral blood, taken on day 0 of AZD1222 vaccination. The source of this sequence is an adult in good health. V gene TRBV6-5 combines with J gene TRBJ2-5, with TRBD2 matching over 10 bases. CDR3 protein: CASSYSAAGGTETQYF. The DNA for the CDR3 is TGTGCCAGCAGTTACTCGGCAGCGGGAGGGACAGAGACCCAGTACTTC.